This T cell receptor beta chain was retrieved from a study of siplizumab effects on memory and regulatory T cells. General study results and limits: An assignable phenotype, naive or memory, was missing from roughly 76-95% of proliferating CD4+ or CD8+ clones.

Comment on this clone: Its specificity is not known.

The repertoire was sequenced with immunoSEQ multiplex PCR; TCRdb's copy has only in-frame clones and lacks some. The data contain about 48,000 clones, roughly 87% of them singletons. This sequence was found in a human donor in good health. The sequencing sample was made of naive CD8+ T cells sorted from blood.

CDR3 region: CASSDPVGGRHYRPQHF. Here the CDR3 DNA reads TGTGCCAGCAGTGACCCGGTTGGGGGCAGGCATTACCGGCCCCAGCATTTT. The V call is TRBV2, the J call TRBJ1-5; D may be TRBD1 (6 bases). V dropped 3 bases and J dropped 9 bases, with 24 bases sitting between them. The germline V gene has CDR1 SNHLY and CDR2 FYNNEI. The CDR3 is 17 residues long.